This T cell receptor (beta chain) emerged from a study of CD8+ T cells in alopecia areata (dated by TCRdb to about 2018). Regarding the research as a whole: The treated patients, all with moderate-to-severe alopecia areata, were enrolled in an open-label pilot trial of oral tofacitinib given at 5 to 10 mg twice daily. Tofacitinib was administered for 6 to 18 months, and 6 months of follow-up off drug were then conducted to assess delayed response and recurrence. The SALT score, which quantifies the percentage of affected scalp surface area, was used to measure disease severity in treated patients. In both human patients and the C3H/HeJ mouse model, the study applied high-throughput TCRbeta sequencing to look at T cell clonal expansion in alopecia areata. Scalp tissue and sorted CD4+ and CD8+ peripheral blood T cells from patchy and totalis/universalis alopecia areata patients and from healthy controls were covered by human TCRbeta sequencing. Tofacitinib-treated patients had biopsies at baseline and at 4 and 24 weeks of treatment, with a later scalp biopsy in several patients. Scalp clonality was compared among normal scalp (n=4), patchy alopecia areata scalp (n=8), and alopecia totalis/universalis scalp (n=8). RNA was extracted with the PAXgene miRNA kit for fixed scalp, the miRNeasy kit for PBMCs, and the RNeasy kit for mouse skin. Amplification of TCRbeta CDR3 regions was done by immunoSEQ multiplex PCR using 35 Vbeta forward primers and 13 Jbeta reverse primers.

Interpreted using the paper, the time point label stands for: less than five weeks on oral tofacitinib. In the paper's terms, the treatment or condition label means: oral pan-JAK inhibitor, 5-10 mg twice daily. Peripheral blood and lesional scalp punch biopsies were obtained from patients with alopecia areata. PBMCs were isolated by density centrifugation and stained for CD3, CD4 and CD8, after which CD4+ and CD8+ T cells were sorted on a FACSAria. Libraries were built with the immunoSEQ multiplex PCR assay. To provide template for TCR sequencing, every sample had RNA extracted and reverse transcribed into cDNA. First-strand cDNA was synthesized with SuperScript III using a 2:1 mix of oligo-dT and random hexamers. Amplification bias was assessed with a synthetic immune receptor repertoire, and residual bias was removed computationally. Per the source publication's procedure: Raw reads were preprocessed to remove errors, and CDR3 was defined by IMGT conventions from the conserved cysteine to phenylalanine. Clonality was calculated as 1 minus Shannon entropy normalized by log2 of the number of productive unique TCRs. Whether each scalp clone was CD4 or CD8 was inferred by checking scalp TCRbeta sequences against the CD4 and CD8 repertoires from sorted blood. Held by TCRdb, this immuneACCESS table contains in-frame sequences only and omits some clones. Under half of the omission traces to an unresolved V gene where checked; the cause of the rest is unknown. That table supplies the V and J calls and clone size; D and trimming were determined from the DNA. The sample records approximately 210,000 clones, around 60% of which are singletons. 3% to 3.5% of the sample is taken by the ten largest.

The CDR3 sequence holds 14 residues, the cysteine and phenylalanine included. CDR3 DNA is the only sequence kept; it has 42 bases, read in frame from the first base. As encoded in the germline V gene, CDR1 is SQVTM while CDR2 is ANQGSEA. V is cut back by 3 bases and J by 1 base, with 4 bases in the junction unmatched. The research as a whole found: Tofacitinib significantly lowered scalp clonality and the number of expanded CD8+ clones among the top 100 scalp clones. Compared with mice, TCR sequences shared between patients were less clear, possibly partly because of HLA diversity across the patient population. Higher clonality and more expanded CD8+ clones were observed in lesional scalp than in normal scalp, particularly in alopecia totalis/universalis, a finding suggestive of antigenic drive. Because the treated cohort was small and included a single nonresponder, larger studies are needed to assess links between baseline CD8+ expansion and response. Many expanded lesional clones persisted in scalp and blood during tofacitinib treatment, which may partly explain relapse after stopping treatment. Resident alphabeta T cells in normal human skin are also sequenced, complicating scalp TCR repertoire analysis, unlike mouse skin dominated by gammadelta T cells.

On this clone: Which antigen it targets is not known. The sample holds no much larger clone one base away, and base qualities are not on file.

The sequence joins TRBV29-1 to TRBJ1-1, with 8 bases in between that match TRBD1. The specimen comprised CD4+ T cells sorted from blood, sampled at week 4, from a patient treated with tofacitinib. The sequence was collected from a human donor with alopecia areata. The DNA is TGCAGCGTTGACGTGACAGGGGCGAACACTGAAGCTTTCTTT. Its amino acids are CSVDVTGANTEAFF.